The 12 T cell receptor beta chains below come from one sample, sequenced in a study of neurological immune-mediated disorders. From the 5' RACE reads, TCRdb called clonotypes with MiXCR, one entry per CDR3 protein. The top ten clones hold roughly an eighth of a sample with roughly 60,000 distinct CDR3 sequences, 8.5% to 10% of them seen once. Time point: longitudinal time-point 2. The specimen sequenced was PBMCs. The origin of the receptors is a man aged 25 to 45 in good health.

This clonotype has a count of ten or more. V is TRBV12-3 or TRBV12-4 and J is TRBJ1-4, with TRBD1 matching over 9 bases. J gave up 6 bases and V 6 bases, and 11 bases lay outside the gene matches. The CDR3 sequence is 16 residues long. The CDR3 region is CASRPLPGQGDEKLFF. For the CDR3, the DNA is TGTGCCAGCAGACCCCTACCGGGACAGGGCGATGAAAAACTGTTTTTT.

This clonotype was seen a few times. The rearrangement uses TRBV28 and TRBJ2-7; D gene uncertain. The CDR3 is 15 amino acids. CDR1 MDHEN and CDR2 SYDVKM come from the germline V gene. Trimming left V 4 bases short and J 0 bases short, with 13 bases between. The CDR3, as DNA: TGTGCCAGCAGTTCCTCTGACCGATACTCCTACGAGCAGTACTTC. This translates into CASSSSDRYSYEQYF. Drawing the rest from reference TRBV28 and TRBJ2-7, the complete variable domain is DVKVTQSSRYLVKRTGEKVFLECVQDMDHENMFWYRQDPGLGLRLIYFSYDVKMKEKGDIPEGYSVSREKKERFSLILESASTNQTSMYLCASSSSDRYSYEQYFGPGTRLTVT.

This clonotype was picked up many times. This chain links TRBV7-9 with TRBJ2-7; 9 nucleotides match TRBD2. The CDR3 has 17 amino acids. The junction had 15 bases not matched to a gene; V was cut back by 5 bases and J by 4 bases. Germline loops: CDR1 SEHNR, CDR2 FQNEAQ (reference sequence). CDR3 sequence reads: CASSPGGSGSLRYEQYF. CDR3 nucleotides: TGTGCCAGCAGCCCTGGGGGTAGCGGGAGTCTCAGATACGAGCAGTACTTC.

This clonotype appeared many times. This rearrangement joins TRBV6-5 to TRBJ2-1, with a weak D call TRBD2 (6 bases). Germline lookup yields CDR1 MNHEY and CDR2 SVGAGI. The CDR3 is 15 residues long. The V end was cut by 2 bases, the J end by 2 bases, with 10 bases between. The CDR3 reads CASSYDGGTYNEQFF. In DNA form, the CDR3 reads TGTGCCAGCAGTTACGACGGGGGTACCTACAATGAGCAGTTCTTC.

This clonotype was counted ten times or more. The V call is TRBV20-1, the J call TRBJ2-5; 10 positions match TRBD2. The trim removed 0 bases at V and 4 bases at J, leaving 20 bases unmatched. Germline V gene lookup returns CDR1 DFQATT and CDR2 SNEGSKA (reference sequence). This CDR3 contains 20 residues. The CDR3 spells CSARDDVPPSGRLEGETQYF. The DNA for the CDR3 is TGCAGTGCTAGAGATGATGTTCCCCCTAGCGGGAGACTTGAGGGAGAGACCCAGTACTTC.

The sample holds a few counts of this clonotype. The J gene is TRBJ2-3, the V gene TRBV6-1; TRBD1 matches 7 bases. The CDR3 totals 16 residues. V dropped 3 bases and J dropped 6; count of bases not matched to a gene: 12. CDR1 is MNHNS and CDR2 is SASEGT in the germline V gene. The CDR3 reads CASSDRVTGQIDTQYF. CDR3 bases: TGTGCCAGCAGTGATCGAGTGACAGGGCAAATCGATACGCAGTATTTT.

This clonotype was observed many times. CDR3 residues: CSASWWRGTYNEQFF. In DNA, the CDR3 is TGCAGTGCTAGTTGGTGGCGGGGAACCTACAATGAGCAGTTCTTC. V gene TRBV20-1 combines with J gene TRBJ2-1; D is possibly TRBD2 (6 bases). This CDR3 is built from 15 residues. CDR1 and CDR2 (germline): DFQATT, SNEGSKA (reference sequence). The V end lost 3 bases, the J end lost 2 bases, and 14 bases lay between the germline ends.

This clonotype has at least ten counts. The chain carries TRBV7-9 and TRBJ1-4, with D possibly matching TRBD1 (5 bases). V was shortened by 8 bases and J by 0 bases, with 10 bases between the two germline ends. Germline V gene sequence: CDR1 SEHNR, CDR2 FQNEAQ (reference sequence). The length of the CDR3 is 14 residues. The CDR3 reads CASGQGATNEKLFF. CDR3 sequence (DNA): TGTGCCAGCGGGCAGGGTGCAACTAATGAAAAACTGTTTTTT.

This clonotype was counted many times. V and J are TRBV29-1 and TRBJ1-1; D possibly corresponds to TRBD1 (5 bases). Germline CDR1 SQVTM, CDR2 ANQGSEA. Trimming shortened V by 4 bases and J by 6 bases, and 15 bases separated the two germline ends. This CDR3 spans 13 amino acids. The CDR3 sequence: CSVAGQGGAEAFF. The CDR3 DNA follows: TGCAGCGTTGCGGGGCAGGGAGGGGCTGAAGCTTTCTTT. The full variable domain, in which reference TRBV29-1 and TRBJ1-1 provide the parts outside the CDR3, is SAVISQKPSRDICQRGTSLTIQCQVDSQVTMMFWYRQQPGQSLTLIATANQGSEATYESGFVIDKFPISRPNLTFSTLTVSNMSPEDSSIYLCSVAGQGGAEAFFGQGTRLTVV.

This clonotype was recorded many times. The chain has TRBV10-3 and TRBJ1-1, with D unresolved. Germline CDR1 ENHRY, CDR2 SYGVKD. Between the trimmed V and J ends, which lost 0 bases and 1 base, there was a span of 3 bases. This CDR3 region has 13 residues. The CDR3 spells CAISESGNTEAFF. CDR3 DNA sequence: TGTGCCATCAGTGAGTCAGGGAACACTGAAGCTTTCTTT.

At least ten counts were recorded for this clonotype. The V gene is TRBV20-1, the J gene TRBJ2-1; 10 bases are shared with TRBD1. The CDR3 is 17 amino acids. The trim removed 4 bases at V and 8 bases at J, leaving 17 bases unmatched. Looked up from germline, CDR1 is DFQATT and CDR2 is SNEGSKA (reference sequence). The CDR3 DNA follows: TGCAGTGCTATATACGGACAGGGGGATTCCACACACGATGAGCAGTTCTTC. This sequence encodes CSAIYGQGDSTHDEQFF.

Details on this clonotype: With a much larger clone just one base away, this may be a read error. This chain joins TRBV20-1 and TRBJ2-7, with 9 bases identical to TRBD2. The CDR3 has 14 residues. Germline assignment: CDR1 DFQATT and CDR2 SNEGSKA (reference sequence). Here the CDR3 DNA reads TGCATTGCCACCCACCCGGGACTAGCAGACGAGCAGTACTTC. As protein: CIATHPGLADEQYF.